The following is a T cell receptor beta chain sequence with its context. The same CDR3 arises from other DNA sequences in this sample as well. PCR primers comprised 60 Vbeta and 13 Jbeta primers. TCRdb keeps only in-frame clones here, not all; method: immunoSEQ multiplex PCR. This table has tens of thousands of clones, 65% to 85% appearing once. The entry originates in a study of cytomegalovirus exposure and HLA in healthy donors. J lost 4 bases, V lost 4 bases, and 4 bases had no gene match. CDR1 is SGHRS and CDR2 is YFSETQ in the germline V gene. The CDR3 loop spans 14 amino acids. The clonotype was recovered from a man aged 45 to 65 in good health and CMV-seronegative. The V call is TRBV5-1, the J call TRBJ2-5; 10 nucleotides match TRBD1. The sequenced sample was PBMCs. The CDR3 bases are TGCGCCAGCAGCCCGGGGACAGGGGTAGAGACCCAGTACTTC. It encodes CASSPGTGVETQYF.